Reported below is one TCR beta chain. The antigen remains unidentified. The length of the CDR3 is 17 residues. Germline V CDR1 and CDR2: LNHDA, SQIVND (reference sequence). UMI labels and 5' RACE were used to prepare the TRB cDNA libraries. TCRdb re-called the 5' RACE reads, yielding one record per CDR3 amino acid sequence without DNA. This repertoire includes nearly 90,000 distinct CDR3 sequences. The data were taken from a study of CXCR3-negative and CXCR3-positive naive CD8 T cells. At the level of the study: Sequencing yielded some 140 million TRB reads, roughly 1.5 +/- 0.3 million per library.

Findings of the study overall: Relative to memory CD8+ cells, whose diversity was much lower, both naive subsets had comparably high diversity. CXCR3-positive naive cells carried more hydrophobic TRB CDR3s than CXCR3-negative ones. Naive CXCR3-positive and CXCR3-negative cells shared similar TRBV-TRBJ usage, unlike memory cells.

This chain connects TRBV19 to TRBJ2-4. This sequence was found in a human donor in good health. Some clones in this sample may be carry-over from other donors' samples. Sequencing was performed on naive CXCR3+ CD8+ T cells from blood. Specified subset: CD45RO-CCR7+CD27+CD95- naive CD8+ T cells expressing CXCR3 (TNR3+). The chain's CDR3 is CASSIDLYGRLRNIQYF.